The 10 T cell receptor beta chains presented below share a single source sample, sequenced in a study of blood T cells in healthy people across ages. Using a J-beta primer mix together with a sample-barcoded 5' primer, a second PCR was run for roughly 7 to 11 cycles. TCRdb re-derived calls from the 5' RACE reads in MiXCR, one entry per CDR3 protein. Seen here are over a million distinct CDR3 sequences, more than 40% observed once, and the top ten hold about 19%. Material for sequencing was blood. The receptors were sampled from a woman aged 60 to 75 in good health.

This clonotype was observed a few times. The V call is TRBV6-2 or TRBV6-3, the J call TRBJ2-7, with TRBD2 matching over 7 bases. The CDR3 spans 12 residues. The trim removed 11 bases at V and 3 bases at J, leaving 7 bases unmatched. Germline V CDR1 and CDR2: MNHEY, SVGEGT. The CDR3 spells CAARGLHYEQYF. In DNA, the CDR3 is TGTGCCGCCCGGGGACTACACTACGAGCAGTACTTC.

This clonotype was counted between two and nine times. The V call is TRBV9, the J call TRBJ2-3, with 10 bases fitting TRBD2. V dropped 0 bases and J dropped 4; count of bases not matched to a gene: 5. The germline gives CDR1 SGDLS, CDR2 YYNGEE. This CDR3 has 16 amino acids. CDR3 sequence (DNA): TGTGCCAGCAGCGTAGCTCGCGGGACTAGCGCAGATACGCAGTATTTT. As protein: CASSVARGTSADTQYF.

V gene TRBV6-6 combines with J gene TRBJ2-2, with TRBD1 matching 7 bases. V lost 0 bases, J lost 6 bases, and 7 bases stayed unmatched. CDR1 MNHNY and CDR2 SVGAGI come from the germline V gene (reference sequence). The CDR3 has 16 residues. CDR3 protein: CASSYSIGRGPGELFF. CDR3 nucleotides: TGTGCCAGCAGTTACTCGATCGGTAGGGGGCCCGGGGAGCTGTTTTTT.

This chain joins TRBV6-5 and TRBJ2-7, with 10 bases matching TRBD2. The length of the CDR3 is 15 residues. V trimming: 2 bases; J trimming: 12 bases; junction bases outside the gene matches: 13. Per germline, CDR1 MNHEY and CDR2 SVGAGI. The DNA of the CDR3 is TGTGCCAGCAGTTACAATCGGGGGTCTAGCGGGAGTCTGTACTTC. Translated: CASSYNRGSSGSLYF.

The chain's CDR3 is CASSGGSGREQYF. The CDR3 region has the DNA TGTGCCAGCAGCGGGGGATCAGGACGGGAGCAGTACTTC. The V call is TRBV11-1, the J call TRBJ2-4; TRBD2 might be the D (6 bases). Germline CDR1 is SGHAT and CDR2 is FQDESV (reference sequence). CDR3 length: 13 residues. V was clipped by 5 bases and J by 13 bases, with 18 bases between them.

In this sample, this clonotype turned up a few times. A much bigger clone sits one base away, suggesting this may be a read error. The genes are TRBV29-1 and TRBJ1-1, with 7 bases lining up with TRBD1. Trimming took 7 bases from V and 1 from J; bases not matched to a gene: 12. The germline V gene has CDR1 SQVTM and CDR2 ANQGSEA. The CDR3 runs to 15 residues. CDR3 sequence: CSAPRPTGRNTEAFF. The CDR3 region has the DNA TGCAGCGCCCCGAGACCGACAGGGAGGAACACTGAAGCTTTCTTT.

The gene calls are TRBV20-1 and TRBJ1-5; D is possibly TRBD1 (6 bases). Germline CDR1 and CDR2: DFQATT and SNEGSKA (reference sequence). Trimming shortened V by 1 base and J by 2 bases, and 21 bases separated the two germline ends. This CDR3 is built from 18 residues. The CDR3 sequence: CSARAMGLQGFGNQPQHF. CDR3 DNA sequence: TGCAGTGCTAGAGCCATGGGTTTACAGGGTTTCGGCAATCAGCCCCAGCATTTT.

The V gene is TRBV3-1, the J gene TRBJ2-7; 10 bases line up with TRBD2. The J call may be in error: the DNA end matches TRBJ2-5 better. Germline CDR1 is LGHDT and CDR2 is YNNKEL (reference sequence). This CDR3 is 22 amino acids long. The CDR3 is CASSILEAGQTLTSGTRETQYF. CDR3 bases: TGTGCCAGCAGCATACTTGAAGCAGGACAGACACTTACTAGCGGGACTCGCGAGACCCAGTACTTC.

V is TRBV20-1 and J is TRBJ2-1; 12 bases align to TRBD2. The CDR3 consists of 15 residues. After removal of 5 bases from V and 7 bases from J, the junction contained 9 bases not matched to a gene. Germline V gene lookup returns CDR1 DFQATT and CDR2 SNEGSKA (reference sequence). This CDR3 reads CSAQPTSGGRNEQFF. The CDR3 DNA sequence: TGCAGTGCTCAACCCACTAGCGGGGGGAGGAATGAGCAGTTCTTC.

The rearrangement uses TRBV25-1 and TRBJ2-7; 14 bases map to TRBD2. CDR1 is MGHDK, CDR2 SYGVNS, per germline. CDR3 size: 21 residues. Trimming removed 2 bases from V and 6 bases from J; junction bases left unmatched: 21. The CDR3 nucleotides are TGTGCCAGCAGTGAACGCCCCCGGGCAGGGGTGACTAGCGGGAGGGCTAGCGAGCAGTACTTC. It is translated as CASSERPRAGVTSGRASEQYF.